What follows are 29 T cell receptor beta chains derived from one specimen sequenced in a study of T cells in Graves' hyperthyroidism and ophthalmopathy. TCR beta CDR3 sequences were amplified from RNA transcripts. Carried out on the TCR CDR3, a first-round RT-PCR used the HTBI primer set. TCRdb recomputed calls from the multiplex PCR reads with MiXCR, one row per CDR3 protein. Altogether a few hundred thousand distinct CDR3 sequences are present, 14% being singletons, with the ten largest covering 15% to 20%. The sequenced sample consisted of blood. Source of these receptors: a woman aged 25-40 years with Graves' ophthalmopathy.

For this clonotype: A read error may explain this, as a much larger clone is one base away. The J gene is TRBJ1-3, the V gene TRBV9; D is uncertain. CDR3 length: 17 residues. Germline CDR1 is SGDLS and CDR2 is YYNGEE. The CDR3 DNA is TGTGCCAGCAGCGTAGACATCAGAGCTACCTCTGGAAACACCACATATTTT. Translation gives CASSVDIRATSGNTTYF.

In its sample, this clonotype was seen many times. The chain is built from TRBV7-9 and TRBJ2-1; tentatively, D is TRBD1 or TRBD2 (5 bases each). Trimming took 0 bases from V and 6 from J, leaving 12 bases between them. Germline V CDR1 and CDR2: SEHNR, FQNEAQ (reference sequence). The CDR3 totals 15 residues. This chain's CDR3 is CASSLALGVSNEQFF. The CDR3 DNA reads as TGTGCCAGCAGCTTAGCGCTGGGGGTATCCAATGAGCAGTTCTTC.

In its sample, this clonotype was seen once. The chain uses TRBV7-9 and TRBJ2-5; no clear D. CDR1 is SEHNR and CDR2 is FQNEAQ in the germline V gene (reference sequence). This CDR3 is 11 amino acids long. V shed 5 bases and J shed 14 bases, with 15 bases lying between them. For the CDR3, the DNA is TGTGCCAGCAGCACTCCGGGTGTTTTTTACTTC. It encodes CASSTPGVFYF.

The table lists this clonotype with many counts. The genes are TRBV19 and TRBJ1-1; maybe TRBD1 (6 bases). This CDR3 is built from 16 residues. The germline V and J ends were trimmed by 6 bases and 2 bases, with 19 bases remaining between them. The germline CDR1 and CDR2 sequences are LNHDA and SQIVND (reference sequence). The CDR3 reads CASSIRGGYGNTEAFF. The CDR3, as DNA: TGTGCCAGTAGCATCCGAGGGGGATACGGAAACACTGAAGCTTTCTTT.

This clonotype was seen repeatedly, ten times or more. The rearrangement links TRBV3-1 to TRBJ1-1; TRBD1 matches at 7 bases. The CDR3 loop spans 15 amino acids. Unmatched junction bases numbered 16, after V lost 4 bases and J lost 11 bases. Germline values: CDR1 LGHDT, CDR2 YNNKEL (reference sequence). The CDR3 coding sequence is TGTGCCAGCAGCCCCCTTCGGCCCGGGACAGATCTCGCTTTCTTT. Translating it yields CASSPLRPGTDLAFF.

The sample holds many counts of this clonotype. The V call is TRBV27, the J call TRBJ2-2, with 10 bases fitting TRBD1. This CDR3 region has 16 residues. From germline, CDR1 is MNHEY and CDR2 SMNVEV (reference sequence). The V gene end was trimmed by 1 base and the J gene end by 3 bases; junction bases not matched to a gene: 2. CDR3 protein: CASSLWGTGDTGELFF. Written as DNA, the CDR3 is TGTGCCAGCAGTTTATGGGGGACAGGGGACACCGGGGAGCTGTTTTTT.

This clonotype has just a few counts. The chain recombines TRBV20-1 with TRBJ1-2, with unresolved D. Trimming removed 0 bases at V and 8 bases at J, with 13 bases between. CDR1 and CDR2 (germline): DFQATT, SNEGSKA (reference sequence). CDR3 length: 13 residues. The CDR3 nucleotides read TGCAGTGCTAGAGATTTAATCCTCGGGGGCTACACCTTC. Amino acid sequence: CSARDLILGGYTF.

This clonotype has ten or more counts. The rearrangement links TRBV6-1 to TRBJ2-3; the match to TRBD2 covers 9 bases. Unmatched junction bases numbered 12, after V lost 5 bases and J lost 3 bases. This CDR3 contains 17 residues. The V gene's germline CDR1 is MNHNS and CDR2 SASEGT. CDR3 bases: TGTGCCAGCAGTTACCGGGCAGGCGGGGGGGCAACAGATACGCAGTATTTT. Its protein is CASSYRAGGGATDTQYF.

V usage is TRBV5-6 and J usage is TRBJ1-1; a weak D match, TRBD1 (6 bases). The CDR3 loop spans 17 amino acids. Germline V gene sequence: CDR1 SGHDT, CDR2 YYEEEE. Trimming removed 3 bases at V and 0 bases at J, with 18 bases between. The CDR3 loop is CASSSRTDRSMNTEAFF. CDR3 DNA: TGTGCCAGCAGCTCCCGGACGGACAGAAGTATGAACACTGAAGCTTTCTTT. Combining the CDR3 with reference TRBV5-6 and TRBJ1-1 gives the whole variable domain DAGVTQSPTHLIKTRGQQVTLRCSPKSGHDTVSWYQQALGQGPQFIFQYYEEEERQRGNFPDRFSGHQFPNYSSELNVNALLLGDSALYLCASSSRTDRSMNTEAFFGQGTRLTVV.

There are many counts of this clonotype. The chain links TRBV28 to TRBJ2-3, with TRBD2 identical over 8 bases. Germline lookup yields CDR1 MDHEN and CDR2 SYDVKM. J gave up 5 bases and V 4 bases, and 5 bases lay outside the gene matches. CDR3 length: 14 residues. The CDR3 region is CASSSAGAQDTQYF. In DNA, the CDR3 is TGTGCCAGCAGTTCAGCGGGGGCACAAGATACGCAGTATTTT. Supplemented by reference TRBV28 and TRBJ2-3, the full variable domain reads DVKVTQSSRYLVKRTGEKVFLECVQDMDHENMFWYRQDPGLGLRLIYFSYDVKMKEKGDIPEGYSVSREKKERFSLILESASTNQTSMYLCASSSAGAQDTQYFGPGTRLTVL.

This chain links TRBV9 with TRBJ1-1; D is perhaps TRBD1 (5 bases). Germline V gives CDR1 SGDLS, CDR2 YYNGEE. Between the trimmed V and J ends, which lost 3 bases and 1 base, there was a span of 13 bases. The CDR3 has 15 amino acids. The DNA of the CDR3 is TGTGCCAGCAGCGGGGACGGACCGGAGAACACTGAAGCTTTCTTT. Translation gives CASSGDGPENTEAFF.

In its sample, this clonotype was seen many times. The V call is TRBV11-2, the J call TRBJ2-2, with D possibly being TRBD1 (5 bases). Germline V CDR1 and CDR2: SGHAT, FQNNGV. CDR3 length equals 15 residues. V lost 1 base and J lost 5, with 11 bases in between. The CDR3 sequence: CASSLVGAGTGELFF. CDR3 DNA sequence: TGTGCCAGCAGCTTAGTAGGGGCAGGGACCGGGGAGCTGTTTTTT.

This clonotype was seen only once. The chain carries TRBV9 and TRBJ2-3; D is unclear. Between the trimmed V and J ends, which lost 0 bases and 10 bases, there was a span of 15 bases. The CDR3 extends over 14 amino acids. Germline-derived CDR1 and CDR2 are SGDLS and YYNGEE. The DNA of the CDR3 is TGTGCCAGCAGCGTAGGGGGAACTGGATACGCGCAGTATTTT. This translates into CASSVGGTGYAQYF. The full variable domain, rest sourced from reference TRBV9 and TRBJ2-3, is DSGVTQTPKHLITATGQRVTLRCSPRSGDLSVYWYQQSLDQGLQFLIQYYNGEERAKGNILERFSAQQFPDLHSELNLSSLELGDSALYFCASSVGGTGYAQYFGPGTRLTVL.

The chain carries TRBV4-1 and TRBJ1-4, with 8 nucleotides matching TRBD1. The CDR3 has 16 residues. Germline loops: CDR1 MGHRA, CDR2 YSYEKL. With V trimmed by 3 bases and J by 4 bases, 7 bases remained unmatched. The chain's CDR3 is CASSHTGQGFNEKLFF. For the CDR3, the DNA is TGCGCCAGCAGCCATACCGGACAGGGATTTAATGAAAAACTGTTTTTT.

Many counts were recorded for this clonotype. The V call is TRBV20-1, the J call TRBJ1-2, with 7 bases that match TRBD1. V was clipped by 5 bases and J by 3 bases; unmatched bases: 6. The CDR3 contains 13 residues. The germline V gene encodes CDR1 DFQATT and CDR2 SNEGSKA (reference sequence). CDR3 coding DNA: TGCAGTGCTCGACAGGGAGGGGACTATGGCTACACCTTC. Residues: CSARQGGDYGYTF.

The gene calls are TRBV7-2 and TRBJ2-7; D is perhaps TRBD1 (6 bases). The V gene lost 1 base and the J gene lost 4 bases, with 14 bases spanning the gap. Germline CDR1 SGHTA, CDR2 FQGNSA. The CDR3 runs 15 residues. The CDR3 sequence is CASSLVGGQNYEQYF. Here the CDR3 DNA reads TGTGCCAGCAGCTTAGTAGGAGGACAGAATTACGAGCAGTACTTC.

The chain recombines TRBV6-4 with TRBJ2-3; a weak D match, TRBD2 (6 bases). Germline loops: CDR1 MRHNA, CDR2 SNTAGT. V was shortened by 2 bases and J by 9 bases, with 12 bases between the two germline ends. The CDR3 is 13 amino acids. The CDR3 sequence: CASSDRSGGTQYF. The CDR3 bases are TGTGCCAGCAGTGACAGGTCCGGGGGAACGCAGTATTTT.

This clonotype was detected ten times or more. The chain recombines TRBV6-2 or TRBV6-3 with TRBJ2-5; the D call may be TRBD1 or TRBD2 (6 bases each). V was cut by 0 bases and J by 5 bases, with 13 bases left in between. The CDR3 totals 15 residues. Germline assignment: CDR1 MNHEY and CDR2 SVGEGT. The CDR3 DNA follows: TGTGCCAGCAGTTACTCGAATCGGGGGCTGGAGACCCAGTACTTC. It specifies CASSYSNRGLETQYF.

Here the CDR3 DNA reads TGTGCCAGCAGCCAAGAGAGGGCTACCACCTATCACGAGCAGTACTTC. It specifies CASSQERATTYHEQYF. This chain links TRBV4-2 with TRBJ2-7, with a tentative D call TRBD2 (5 bases). The germline CDR1 and CDR2 sequences are LGHNA and YNFKEQ. The V and J ends lost 0 bases and 5 bases respectively, with 17 bases between them. The CDR3 runs 16 residues.

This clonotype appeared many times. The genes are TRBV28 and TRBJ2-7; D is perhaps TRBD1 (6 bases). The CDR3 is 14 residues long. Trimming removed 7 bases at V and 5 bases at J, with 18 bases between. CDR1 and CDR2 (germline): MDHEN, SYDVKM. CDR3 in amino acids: CASTPMNRDHEQYF. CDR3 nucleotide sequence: TGTGCCAGCACCCCCATGAACAGGGACCACGAGCAGTACTTC.

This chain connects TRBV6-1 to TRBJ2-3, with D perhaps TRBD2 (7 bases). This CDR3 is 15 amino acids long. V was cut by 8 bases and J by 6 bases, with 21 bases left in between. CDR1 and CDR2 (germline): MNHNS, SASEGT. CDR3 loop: CASLEGGGGPDTQYF. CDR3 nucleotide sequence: TGTGCCAGCCTCGAGGGGGGGGGCGGCCCGGATACGCAGTATTTT.

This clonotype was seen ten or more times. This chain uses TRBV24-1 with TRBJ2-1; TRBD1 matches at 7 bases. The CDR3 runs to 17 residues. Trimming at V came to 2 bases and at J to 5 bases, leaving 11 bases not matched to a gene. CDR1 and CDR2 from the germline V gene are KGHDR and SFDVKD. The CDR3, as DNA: TGTGCCACCAGTGATTCGGTAGGGGGCAGGGGGAACAATGAGCAGTTCTTC. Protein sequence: CATSDSVGGRGNNEQFF.

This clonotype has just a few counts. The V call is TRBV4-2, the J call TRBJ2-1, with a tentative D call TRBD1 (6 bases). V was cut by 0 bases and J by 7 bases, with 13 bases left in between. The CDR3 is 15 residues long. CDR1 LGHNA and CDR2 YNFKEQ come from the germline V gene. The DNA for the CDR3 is TGTGCCAGCAGCCAAGATGAGGGGCAGGGGAATGAGCAGTTCTTC. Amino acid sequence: CASSQDEGQGNEQFF.

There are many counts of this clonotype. The CDR3 sequence is CASSHPFKGGYEQYF. As DNA, the CDR3 is TGTGCCAGCAGCCACCCTTTTAAGGGGGGGTACGAGCAGTACTTC. The rearrangement joins TRBV3-1 to TRBJ2-7; D perhaps matches TRBD2 (7 bases). V was clipped by 3 bases and J by 4 bases, with 16 bases between them. This CDR3 has 15 residues. CDR1 is LGHDT, CDR2 YNNKEL, per germline (reference sequence).

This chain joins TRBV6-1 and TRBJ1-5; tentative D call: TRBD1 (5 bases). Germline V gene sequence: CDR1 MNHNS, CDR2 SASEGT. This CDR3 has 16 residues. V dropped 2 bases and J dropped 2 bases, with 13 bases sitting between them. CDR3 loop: CASSEWGGTGNQPQHF. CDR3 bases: TGTGCCAGCAGTGAATGGGGGGGAACGGGCAATCAGCCCCAGCATTTT.

In nucleotides, the CDR3 is TGTGCCAGCAGTCCGACGGGTGTTGGGGGGGAAAAACTGTTTTTT. Amino acid sequence: CASSPTGVGGEKLFF. The rearrangement links TRBV28 to TRBJ1-4; tentative D call: TRBD1 (5 bases). The CDR3 spans 15 residues. The ends were cut back, 5 bases at V and 8 bases at J, with 18 bases in the middle. Germline CDR1 is MDHEN and CDR2 is SYDVKM.

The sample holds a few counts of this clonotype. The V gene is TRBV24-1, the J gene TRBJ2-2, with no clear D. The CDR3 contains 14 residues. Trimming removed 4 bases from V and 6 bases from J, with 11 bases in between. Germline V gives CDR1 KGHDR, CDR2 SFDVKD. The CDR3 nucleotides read TGTGCCACCAGTGACACCCAGAGGTCCGGGGAGCTGTTTTTT. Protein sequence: CATSDTQRSGELFF.

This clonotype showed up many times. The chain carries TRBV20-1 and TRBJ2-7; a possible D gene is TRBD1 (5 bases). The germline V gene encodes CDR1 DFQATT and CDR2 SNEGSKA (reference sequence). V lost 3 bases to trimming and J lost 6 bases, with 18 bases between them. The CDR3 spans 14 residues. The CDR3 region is CSASIPGPTLEQYF. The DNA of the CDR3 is TGCAGTGCTAGTATACCAGGGCCCACCCTCGAGCAGTACTTC.

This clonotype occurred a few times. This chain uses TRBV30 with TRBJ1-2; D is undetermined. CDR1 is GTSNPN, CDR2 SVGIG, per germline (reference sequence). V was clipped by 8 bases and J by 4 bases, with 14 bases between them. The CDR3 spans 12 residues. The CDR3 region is CAESPGTYGYTF. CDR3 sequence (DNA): TGTGCCGAGTCCCCGGGAACCTATGGCTACACCTTC.